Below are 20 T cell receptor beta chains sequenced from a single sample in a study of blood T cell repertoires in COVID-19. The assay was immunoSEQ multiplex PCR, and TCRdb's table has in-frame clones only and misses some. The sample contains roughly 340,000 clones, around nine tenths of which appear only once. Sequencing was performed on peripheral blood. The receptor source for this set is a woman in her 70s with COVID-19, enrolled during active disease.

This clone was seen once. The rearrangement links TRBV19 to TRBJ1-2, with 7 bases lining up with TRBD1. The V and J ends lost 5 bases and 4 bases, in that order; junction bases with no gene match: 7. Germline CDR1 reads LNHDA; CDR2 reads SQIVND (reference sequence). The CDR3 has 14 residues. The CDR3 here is CASSHGTVRYGYTF. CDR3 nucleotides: TGTGCCAGTAGTCATGGGACAGTCCGCTATGGCTACACCTTC. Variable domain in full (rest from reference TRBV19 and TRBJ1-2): DGGITQSPKYLFRKEGQNVTLSCEQNLNHDAMYWYRQDPGQGLRLIYYSQIVNDFQKGDIAEGYSVSREKKESFPLTVTSAQKNPTAFYLCASSHGTVRYGYTFGSGTRLTVV.

The DNA for the CDR3 is TGCGCCAGCAACAGGGTTGGTGGCTACACCTTC. It encodes CASNRVGGYTF. This rearrangement joins TRBV10-1 to TRBJ1-2, with D tentatively TRBD1 (6 bases). The germline V gene has CDR1 WNHNN and CDR2 SYGVQD (reference sequence). The CDR3 has 11 residues. V was pared by 7 bases and J by 7 bases, with 10 bases between.

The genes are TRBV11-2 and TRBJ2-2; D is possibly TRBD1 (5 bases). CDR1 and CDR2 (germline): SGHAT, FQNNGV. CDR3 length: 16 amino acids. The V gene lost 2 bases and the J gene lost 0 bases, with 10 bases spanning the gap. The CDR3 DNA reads TGTGCCAGCAGCTTACTAGACAGCGCGAACACCGGGGAGCTGTTTTTT. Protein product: CASSLLDSANTGELFF. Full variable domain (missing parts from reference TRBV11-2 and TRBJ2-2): EAGVAQSPRYKIIEKRQSVAFWCNPISGHATLYWYQQILGQGPKLLIQFQNNGVVDDSQLPKDRFSAERLKGVDSTLKIQPAKLEDSAVYLCASSLLDSANTGELFFGEGSRLTVL.

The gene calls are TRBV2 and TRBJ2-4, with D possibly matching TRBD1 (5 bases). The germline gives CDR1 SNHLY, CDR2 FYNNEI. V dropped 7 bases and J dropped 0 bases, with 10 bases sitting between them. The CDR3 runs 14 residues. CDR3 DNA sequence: TGTGCCAGCAAACAGGAGTTAGCCAAAAACATTCAGTACTTC. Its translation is CASKQELAKNIQYF. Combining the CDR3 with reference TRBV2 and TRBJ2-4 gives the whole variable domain EPEVTQTPSHQVTQMGQEVILRCVPISNHLYFYWYRQILGQKVEFLVSFYNNEISEKSEIFDDQFSVERPDGSNFTLKIRSTKLEDSAMYFCASKQELAKNIQYFGAGTRLSVL.

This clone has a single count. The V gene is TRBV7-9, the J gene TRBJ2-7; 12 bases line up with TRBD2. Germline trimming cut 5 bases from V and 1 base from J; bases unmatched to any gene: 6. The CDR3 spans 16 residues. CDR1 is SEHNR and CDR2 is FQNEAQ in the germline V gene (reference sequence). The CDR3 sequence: CASSPKTSGRSYEQYF. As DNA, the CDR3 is TGTGCCAGCAGCCCGAAGACTAGCGGGAGATCCTACGAGCAGTACTTC. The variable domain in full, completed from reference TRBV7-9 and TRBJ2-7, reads DTGVSQNPRHKITKRGQNVTFRCDPISEHNRLYWYRQTLGQGPEFLTYFQNEAQLEKSRLLSDRFSAERPKGSFSTLEIQRTEQGDSAMYLCASSPKTSGRSYEQYFGPGTRLTVT.

CDR3 in DNA: TGTGCCAGCAGCCATCAAGAGACCCAGTACTTC. Translated: CASSHQETQYF. This chain uses TRBV7-9 with TRBJ2-5, with no clear D. This CDR3 is 11 amino acids long. The germline V gene has CDR1 SEHNR and CDR2 FQNEAQ (reference sequence). The germline V and J ends were trimmed by 5 bases and 2 bases, with 3 bases remaining between them.

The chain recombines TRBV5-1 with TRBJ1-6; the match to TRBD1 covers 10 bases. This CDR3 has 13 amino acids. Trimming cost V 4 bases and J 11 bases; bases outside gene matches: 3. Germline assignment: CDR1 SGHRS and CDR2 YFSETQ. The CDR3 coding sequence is TGCGCCAGCAGCGGGGGACAGGGGACACCCCTCCACTTT. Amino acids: CASSGGQGTPLHF.

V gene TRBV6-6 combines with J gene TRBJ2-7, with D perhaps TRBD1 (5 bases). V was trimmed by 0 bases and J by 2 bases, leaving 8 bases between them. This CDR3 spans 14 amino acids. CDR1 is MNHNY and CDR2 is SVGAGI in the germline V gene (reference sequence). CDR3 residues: CASSYSSGTYEQYF. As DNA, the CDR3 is TGTGCCAGCAGTTACTCTTCAGGGACCTACGAGCAGTACTTC.

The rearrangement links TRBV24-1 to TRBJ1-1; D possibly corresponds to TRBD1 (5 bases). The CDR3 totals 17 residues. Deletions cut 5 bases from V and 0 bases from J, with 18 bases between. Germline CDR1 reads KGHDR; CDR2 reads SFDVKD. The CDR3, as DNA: TGTGCCACCAGTGCTATATTATGGGGGGGTATGAACACTGAAGCTTTCTTT. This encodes CATSAILWGGMNTEAFF.

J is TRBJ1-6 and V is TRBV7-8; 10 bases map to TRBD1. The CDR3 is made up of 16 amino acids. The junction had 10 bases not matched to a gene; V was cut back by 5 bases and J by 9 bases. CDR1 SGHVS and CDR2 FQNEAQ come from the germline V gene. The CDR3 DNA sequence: TGTGCCAGCAGCCCCCAGTGGACAGGGGGTGGTTCACCCCTCCACTTT. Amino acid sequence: CASSPQWTGGGSPLHF.

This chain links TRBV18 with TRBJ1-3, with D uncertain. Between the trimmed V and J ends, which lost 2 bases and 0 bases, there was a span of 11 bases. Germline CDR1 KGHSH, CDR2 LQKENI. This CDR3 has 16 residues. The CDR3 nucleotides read TGTGCCAGCTCACCAAGTTCTTTCAGCTCTGGAAACACCATATATTTT. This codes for CASSPSSFSSGNTIYF.

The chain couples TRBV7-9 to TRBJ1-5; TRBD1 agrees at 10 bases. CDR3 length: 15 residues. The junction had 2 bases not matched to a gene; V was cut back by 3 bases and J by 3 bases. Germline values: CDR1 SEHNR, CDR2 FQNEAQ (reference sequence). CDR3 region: CASSFGTGDNQPQHF. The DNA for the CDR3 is TGTGCCAGCAGCTTCGGGACAGGGGACAATCAGCCCCAGCATTTT.

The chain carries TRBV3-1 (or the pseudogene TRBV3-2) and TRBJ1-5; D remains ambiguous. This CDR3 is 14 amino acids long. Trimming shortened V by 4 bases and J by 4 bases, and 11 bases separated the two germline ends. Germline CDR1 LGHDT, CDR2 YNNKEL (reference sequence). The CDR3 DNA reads TGTGCCAGCAGCCTCGACGGAGAAAATCAGCCCCAGCATTTT. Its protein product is CASSLDGENQPQHF.

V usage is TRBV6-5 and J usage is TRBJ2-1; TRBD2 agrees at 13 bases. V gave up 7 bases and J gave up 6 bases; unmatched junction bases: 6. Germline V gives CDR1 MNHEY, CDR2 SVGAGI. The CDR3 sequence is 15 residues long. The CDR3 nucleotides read TGTGCCAGCAAACTAGCGGGGGGGCCCAGCAATGAGCAGTTCTTC. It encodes CASKLAGGPSNEQFF.

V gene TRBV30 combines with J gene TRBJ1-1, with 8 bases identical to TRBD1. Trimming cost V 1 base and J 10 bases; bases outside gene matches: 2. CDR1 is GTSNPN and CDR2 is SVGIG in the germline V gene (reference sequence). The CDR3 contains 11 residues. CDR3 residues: CAWSAQGVAFF. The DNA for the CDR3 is TGTGCCTGGAGTGCACAGGGGGTAGCTTTCTTT.

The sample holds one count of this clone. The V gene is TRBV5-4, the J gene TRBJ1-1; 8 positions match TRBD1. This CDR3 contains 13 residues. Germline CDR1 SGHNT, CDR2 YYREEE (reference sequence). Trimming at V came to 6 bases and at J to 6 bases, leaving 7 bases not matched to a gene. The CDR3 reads CASILDRASEAFF. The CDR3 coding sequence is TGTGCCAGCATCCTGGACAGGGCTTCTGAAGCTTTCTTT. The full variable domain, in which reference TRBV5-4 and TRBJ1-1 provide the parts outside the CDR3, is ETGVTQSPTHLIKTRGQQVTLRCSSQSGHNTVSWYQQALGQGPQFIFQYYREEENGRGNFPPRFSGLQFPNYSSELNVNALELDDSALYLCASILDRASEAFFGQGTRLTVV.

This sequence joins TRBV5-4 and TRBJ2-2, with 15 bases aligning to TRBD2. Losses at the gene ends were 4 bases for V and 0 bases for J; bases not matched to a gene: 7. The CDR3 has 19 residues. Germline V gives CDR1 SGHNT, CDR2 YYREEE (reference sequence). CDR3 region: CASSRTGTSGGTNTGELFF. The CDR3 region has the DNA TGTGCCAGCAGCCGAACCGGGACTAGCGGGGGGACGAACACCGGGGAGCTGTTTTTT.

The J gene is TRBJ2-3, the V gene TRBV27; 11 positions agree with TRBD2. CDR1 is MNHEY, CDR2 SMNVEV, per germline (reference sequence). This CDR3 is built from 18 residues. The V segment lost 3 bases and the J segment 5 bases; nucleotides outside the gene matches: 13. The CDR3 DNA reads TGTGCCAGCAGTTTCTCCTCGGATAGCGGGGGGGCGGAAGATACGCAGTATTTT. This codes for CASSFSSDSGGAEDTQYF.

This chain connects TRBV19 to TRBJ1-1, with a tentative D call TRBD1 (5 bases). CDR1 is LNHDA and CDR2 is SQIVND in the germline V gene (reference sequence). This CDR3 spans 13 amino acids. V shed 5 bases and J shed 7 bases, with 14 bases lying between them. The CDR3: CASSFPGLNEAFF. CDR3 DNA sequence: TGTGCCAGTAGTTTCCCGGGACTTAATGAAGCTTTCTTT. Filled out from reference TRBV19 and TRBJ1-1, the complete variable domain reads DGGITQSPKYLFRKEGQNVTLSCEQNLNHDAMYWYRQDPGQGLRLIYYSQIVNDFQKGDIAEGYSVSREKKESFPLTVTSAQKNPTAFYLCASSFPGLNEAFFGQGTRLTVV.

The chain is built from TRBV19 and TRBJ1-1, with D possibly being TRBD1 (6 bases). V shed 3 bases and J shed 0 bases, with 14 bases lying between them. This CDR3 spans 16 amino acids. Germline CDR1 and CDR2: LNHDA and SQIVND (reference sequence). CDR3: CASSMRSTGMNTEAFF. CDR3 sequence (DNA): TGTGCCAGTAGTATGAGGTCAACAGGGATGAACACTGAAGCTTTCTTT.